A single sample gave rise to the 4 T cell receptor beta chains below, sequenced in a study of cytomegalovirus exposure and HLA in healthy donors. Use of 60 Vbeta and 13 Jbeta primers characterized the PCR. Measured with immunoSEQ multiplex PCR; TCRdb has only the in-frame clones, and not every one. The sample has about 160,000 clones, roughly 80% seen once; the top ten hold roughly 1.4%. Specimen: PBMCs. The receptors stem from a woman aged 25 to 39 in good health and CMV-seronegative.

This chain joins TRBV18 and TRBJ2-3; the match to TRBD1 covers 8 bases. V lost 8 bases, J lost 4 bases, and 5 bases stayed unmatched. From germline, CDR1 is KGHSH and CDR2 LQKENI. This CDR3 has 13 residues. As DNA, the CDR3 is TGTGCCAGCGGCTGGACAGGGCCAGATACGCAGTATTTT. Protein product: CASGWTGPDTQYF.

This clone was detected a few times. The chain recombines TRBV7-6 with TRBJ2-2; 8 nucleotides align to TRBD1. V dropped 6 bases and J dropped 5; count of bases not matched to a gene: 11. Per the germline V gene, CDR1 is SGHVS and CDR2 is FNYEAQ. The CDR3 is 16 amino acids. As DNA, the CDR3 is TGTGCCAGCAGTAGTGGACAGGGAGGTTTGACCGGGGAGCTGTTTTTT. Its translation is CASSSGQGGLTGELFF.

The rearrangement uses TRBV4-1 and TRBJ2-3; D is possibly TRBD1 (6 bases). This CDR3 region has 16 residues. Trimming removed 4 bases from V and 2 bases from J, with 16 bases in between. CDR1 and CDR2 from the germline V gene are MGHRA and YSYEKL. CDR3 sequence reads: CASSLPRDKYTDTQYF. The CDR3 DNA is TGCGCCAGCAGCCTCCCCAGGGACAAGTACACAGATACGCAGTATTTT.

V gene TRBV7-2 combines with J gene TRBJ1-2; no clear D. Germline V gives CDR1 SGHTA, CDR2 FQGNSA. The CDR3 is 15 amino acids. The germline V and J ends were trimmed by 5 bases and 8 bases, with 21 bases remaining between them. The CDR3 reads CASSPQTQEWKGYTF. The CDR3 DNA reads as TGTGCCAGCAGCCCCCAGACGCAGGAATGGAAGGGCTACACCTTC.